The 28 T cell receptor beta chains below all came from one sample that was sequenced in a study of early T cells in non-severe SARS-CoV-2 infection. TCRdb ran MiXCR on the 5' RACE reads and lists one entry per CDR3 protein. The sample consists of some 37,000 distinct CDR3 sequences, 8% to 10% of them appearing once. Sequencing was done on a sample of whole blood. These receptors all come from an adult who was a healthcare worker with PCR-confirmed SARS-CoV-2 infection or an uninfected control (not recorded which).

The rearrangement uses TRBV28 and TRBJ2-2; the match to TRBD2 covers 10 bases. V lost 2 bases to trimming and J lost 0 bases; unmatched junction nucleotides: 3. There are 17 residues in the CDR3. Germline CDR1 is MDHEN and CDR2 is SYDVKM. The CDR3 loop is CASSLDGLAANTGELFF. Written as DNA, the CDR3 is TGTGCCAGCAGTTTAGACGGACTAGCGGCGAACACCGGGGAGCTGTTTTTT.

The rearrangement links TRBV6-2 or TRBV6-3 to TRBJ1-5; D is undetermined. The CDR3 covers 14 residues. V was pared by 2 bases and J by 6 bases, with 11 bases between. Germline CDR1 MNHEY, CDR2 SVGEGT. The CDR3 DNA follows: TGTGCCAGCAGTTACGTGGGCTTGAGTCAGCCCCAGCATTTT. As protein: CASSYVGLSQPQHF.

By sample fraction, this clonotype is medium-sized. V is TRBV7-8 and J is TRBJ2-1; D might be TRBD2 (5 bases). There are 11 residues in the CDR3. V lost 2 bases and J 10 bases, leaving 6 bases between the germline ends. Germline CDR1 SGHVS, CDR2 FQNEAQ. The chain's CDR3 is CASSLPGEQFF. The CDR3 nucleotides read TGTGCCAGCAGCTTACCGGGAGAGCAGTTCTTC.

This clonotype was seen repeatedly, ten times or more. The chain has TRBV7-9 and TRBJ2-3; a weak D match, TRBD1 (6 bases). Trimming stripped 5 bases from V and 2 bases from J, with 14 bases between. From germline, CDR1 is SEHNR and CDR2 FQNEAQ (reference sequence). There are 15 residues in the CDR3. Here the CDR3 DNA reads TGTGCCAGCAGCCAAACGGACAGACACACAGATACGCAGTATTTT. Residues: CASSQTDRHTDTQYF.

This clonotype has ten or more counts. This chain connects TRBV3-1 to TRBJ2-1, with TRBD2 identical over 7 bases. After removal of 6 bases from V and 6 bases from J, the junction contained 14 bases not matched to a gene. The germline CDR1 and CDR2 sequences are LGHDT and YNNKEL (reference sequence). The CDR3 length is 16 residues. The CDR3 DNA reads TGTGCCAGCAGTCCCTTAGGAGCGGGGAATATCAATGAGCAGTTCTTC. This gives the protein CASSPLGAGNINEQFF.

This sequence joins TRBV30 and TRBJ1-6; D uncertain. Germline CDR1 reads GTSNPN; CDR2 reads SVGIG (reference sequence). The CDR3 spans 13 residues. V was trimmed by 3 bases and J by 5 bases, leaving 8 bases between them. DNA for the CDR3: TGTGCCTGGAGCCGTTCTGATAATTCACCCCTCCACTTT. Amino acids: CAWSRSDNSPLHF.

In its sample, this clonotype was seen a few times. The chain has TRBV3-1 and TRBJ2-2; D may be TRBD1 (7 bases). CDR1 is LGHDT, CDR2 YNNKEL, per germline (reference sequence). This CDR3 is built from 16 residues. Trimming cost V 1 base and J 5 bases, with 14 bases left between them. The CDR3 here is CASSQGQGGWTGELFF. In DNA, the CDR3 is TGTGCCAGCAGCCAAGGACAGGGAGGTTGGACCGGGGAGCTGTTTTTT. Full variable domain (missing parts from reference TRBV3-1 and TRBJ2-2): DTAVSQTPKYLVTQMGNDKSIKCEQNLGHDTMYWYKQDSKKFLKIMFSYNNKELIINETVPNRFSPKSPDKAHLNLHINSLELGDSAVYFCASSQGQGGWTGELFFGEGSRLTVL.

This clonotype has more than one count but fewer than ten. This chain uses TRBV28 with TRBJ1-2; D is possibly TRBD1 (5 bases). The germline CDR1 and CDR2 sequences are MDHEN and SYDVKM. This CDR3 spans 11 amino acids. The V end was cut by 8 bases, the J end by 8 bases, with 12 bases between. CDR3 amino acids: CASVGARGYTF. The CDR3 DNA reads TGTGCCAGCGTCGGGGCGCGGGGCTACACCTTC.

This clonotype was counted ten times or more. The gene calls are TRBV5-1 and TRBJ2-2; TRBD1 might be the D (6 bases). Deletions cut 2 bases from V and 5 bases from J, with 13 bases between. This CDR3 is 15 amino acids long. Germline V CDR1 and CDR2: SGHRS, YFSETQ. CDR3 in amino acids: CASSFHRDPTGELFF. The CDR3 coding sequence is TGCGCCAGCAGCTTCCACAGGGATCCGACCGGGGAGCTGTTTTTT.

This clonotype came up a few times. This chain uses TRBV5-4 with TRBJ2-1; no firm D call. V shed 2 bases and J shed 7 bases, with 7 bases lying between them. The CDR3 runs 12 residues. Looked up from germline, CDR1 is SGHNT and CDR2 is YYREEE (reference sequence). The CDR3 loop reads CASSFIGNEQFF. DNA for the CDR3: TGTGCCAGCAGCTTTATAGGGAATGAGCAGTTCTTC. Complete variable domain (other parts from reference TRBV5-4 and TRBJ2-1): ETGVTQSPTHLIKTRGQQVTLRCSSQSGHNTVSWYQQALGQGPQFIFQYYREEENGRGNFPPRFSGLQFPNYSSELNVNALELDDSALYLCASSFIGNEQFFGPGTRLTVL.

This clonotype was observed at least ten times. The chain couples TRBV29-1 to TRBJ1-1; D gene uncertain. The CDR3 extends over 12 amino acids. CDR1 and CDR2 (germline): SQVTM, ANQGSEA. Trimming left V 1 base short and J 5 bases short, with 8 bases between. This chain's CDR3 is CSVEGIGTEAFF. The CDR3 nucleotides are TGCAGCGTTGAAGGGATAGGGACTGAAGCTTTCTTT.

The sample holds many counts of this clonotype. The CDR3 sequence: CASSQDPQALDTQYF. In DNA, the CDR3 is TGCGCCAGCAGCCAAGATCCCCAGGCGCTAGATACGCAGTATTTT. This chain connects TRBV4-3 to TRBJ2-3; D remains ambiguous. This CDR3 spans 15 amino acids. The V end was cut by 0 bases, the J end by 5 bases, with 12 bases between. CDR1 is LGHNA and CDR2 is YSLEER in the germline V gene.

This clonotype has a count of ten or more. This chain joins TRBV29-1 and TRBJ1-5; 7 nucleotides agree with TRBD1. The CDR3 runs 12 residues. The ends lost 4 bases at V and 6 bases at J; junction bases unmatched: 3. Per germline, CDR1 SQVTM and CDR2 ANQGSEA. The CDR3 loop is CSVAGGGQPQHF. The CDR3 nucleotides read TGCAGCGTTGCAGGGGGAGGTCAGCCCCAGCATTTT.

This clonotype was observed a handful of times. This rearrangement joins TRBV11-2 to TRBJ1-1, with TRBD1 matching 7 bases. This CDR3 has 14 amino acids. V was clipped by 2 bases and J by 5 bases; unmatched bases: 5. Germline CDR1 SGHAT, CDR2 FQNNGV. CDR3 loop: CASSLYGTATEAFF. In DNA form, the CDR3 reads TGTGCCAGCAGCTTATATGGGACAGCGACTGAAGCTTTCTTT.

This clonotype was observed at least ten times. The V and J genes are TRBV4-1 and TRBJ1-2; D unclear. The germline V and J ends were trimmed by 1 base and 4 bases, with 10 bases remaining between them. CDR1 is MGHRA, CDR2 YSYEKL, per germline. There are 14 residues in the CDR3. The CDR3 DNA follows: TGCGCCAGCAGCCAAGGGCAGTCGGGCTATGGCTACACCTTC. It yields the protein CASSQGQSGYGYTF.

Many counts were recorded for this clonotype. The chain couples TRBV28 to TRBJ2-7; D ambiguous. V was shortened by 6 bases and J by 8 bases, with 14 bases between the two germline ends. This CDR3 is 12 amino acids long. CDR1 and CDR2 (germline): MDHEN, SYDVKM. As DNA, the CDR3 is TGTGCCAGCAGGCCCCCAGACGAGCAGCAGTACTTC. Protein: CASRPPDEQQYF.

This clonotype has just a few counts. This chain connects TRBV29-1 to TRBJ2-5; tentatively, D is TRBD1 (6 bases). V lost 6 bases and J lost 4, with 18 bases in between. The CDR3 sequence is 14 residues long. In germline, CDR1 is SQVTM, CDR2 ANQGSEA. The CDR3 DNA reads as TGCAGCGTCGTAGAGCAGGGGAAGGGAGAGACCCAGTACTTC. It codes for CSVVEQGKGETQYF.

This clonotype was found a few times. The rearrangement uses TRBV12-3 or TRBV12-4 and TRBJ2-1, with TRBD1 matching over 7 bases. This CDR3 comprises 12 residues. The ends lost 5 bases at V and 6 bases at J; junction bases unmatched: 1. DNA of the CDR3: TGTGCCAGCAGTCACAGGGGCAATGAGCAGTTCTTC. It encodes CASSHRGNEQFF.

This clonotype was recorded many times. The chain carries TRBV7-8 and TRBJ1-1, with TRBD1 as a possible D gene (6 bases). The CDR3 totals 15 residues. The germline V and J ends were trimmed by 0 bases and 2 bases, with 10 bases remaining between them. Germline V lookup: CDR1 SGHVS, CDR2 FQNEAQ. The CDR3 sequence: CASSLAGQTNTEAFF. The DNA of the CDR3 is TGTGCCAGCAGCTTAGCAGGACAGACCAACACTGAAGCTTTCTTT.

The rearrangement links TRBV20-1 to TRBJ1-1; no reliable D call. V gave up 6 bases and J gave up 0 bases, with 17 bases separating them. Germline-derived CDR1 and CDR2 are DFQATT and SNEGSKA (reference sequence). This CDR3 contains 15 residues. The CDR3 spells CSALVSAVMNTEAFF. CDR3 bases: TGCAGTGCCCTAGTCTCCGCAGTGATGAACACTGAAGCTTTCTTT.

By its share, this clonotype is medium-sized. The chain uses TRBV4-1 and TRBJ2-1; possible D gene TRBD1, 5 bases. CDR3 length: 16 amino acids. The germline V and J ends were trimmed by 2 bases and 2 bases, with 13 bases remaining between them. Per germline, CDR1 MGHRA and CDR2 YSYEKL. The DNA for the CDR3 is TGCGCCAGCAGCCAACCCGACAGAGCACCCTACAATGAGCAGTTCTTC. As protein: CASSQPDRAPYNEQFF.

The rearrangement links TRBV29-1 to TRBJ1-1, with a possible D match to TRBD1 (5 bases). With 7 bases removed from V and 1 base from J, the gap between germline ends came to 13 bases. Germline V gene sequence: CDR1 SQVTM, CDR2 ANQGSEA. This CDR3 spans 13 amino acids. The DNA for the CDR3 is TGCAGCGCCTGGGACGGGAGGAACACTGAAGCTTTCTTT. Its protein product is CSAWDGRNTEAFF.

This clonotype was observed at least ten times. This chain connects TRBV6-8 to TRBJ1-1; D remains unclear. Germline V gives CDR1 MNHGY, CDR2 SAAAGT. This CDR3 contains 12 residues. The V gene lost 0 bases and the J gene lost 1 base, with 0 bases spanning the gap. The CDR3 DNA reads TGTGCCAGCAGTTACTCGAACACTGAAGCTTTCTTT. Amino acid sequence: CASSYSNTEAFF.

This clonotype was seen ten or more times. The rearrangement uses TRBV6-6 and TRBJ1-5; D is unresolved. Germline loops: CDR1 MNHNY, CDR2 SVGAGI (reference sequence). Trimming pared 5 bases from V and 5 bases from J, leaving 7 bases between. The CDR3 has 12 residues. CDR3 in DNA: TGTGCCAGCAGTCCCACGGATCAGCCCCAGCATTTT. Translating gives CASSPTDQPQHF.

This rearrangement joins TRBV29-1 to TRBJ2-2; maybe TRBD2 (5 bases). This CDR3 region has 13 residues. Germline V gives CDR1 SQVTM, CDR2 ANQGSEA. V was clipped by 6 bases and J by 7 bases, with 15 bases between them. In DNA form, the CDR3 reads TGCAGCGTCCAGTACGGGGATGGCGGGGAGCTGTTTTTT. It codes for CSVQYGDGGELFF.

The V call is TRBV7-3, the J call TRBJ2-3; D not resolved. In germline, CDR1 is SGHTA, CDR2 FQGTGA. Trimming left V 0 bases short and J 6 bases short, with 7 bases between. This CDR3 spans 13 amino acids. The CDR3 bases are TGTGCCAGCAGCTTAACGAGGTGGGATACGCAGTATTTT. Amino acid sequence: CASSLTRWDTQYF.

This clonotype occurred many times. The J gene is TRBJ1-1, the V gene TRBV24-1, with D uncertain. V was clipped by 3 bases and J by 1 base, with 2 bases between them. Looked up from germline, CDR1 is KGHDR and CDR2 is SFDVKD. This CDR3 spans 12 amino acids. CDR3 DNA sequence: TGTGCCACCAGTGATGGGAACACTGAAGCTTTCTTT. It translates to CATSDGNTEAFF.

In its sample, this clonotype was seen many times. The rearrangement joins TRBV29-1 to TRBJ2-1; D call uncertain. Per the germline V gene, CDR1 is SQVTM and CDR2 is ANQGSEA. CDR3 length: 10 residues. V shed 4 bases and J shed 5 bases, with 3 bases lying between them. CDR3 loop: CSVANNEQFF. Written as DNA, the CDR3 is TGCAGCGTTGCTAACAATGAGCAGTTCTTC.